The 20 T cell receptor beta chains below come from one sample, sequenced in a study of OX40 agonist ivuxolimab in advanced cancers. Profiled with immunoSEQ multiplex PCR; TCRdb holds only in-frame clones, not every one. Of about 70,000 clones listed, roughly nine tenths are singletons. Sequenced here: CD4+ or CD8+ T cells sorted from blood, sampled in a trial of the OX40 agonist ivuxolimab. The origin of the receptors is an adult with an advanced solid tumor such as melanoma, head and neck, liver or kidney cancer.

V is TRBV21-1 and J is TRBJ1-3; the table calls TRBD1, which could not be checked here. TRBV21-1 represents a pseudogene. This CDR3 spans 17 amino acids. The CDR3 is CASSKADRSDSGNTIYF. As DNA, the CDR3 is TGTGCCAGCAGCAAAGCGGACAGGAGTGACTCTGGAAACACCATATATTTT.

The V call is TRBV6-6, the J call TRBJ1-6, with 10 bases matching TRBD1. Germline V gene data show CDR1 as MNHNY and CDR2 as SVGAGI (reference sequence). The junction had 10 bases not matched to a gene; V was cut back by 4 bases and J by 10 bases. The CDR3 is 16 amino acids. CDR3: CASSFSGTGVESPLHF. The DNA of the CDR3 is TGTGCCAGCAGTTTCTCAGGGACAGGGGTTGAATCACCCCTCCACTTT.

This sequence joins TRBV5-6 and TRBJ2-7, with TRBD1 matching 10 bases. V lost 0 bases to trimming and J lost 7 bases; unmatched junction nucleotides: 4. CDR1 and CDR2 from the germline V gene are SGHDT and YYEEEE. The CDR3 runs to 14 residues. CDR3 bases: TGTGCCAGCAGCTTGGGACAGGGGGCTGTGGAGCAGTACTTC. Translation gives CASSLGQGAVEQYF.

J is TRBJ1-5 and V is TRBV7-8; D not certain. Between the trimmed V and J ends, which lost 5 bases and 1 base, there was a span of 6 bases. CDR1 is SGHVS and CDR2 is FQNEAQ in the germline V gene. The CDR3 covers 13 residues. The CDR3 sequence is CASSKNSNQPQHF. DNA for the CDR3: TGTGCCAGCAGCAAAAACAGCAATCAGCCCCAGCATTTT. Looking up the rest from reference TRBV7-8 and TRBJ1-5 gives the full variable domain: GAGVSQSPRYKVAKRGQDVALRCDPISGHVSLFWYQQALGQGPEFLTYFQNEAQLDKSGLPSDRFFAERPEGSVSTLKIQRTQQEDSAVYLCASSKNSNQPQHFGDGTRLSIL.

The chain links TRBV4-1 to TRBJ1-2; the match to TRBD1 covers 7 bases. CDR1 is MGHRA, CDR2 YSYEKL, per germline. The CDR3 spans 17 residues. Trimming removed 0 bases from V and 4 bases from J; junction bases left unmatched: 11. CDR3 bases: TGCGCCAGCAGCCAAGATCCGCCCTCAGGGGGGACCTATGGCTACACCTTC. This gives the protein CASSQDPPSGGTYGYTF.

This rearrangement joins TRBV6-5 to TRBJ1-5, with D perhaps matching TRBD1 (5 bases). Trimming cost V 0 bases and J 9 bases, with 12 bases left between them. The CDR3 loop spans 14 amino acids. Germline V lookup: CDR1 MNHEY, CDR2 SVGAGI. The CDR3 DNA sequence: TGTGCCAGCAGTTACTCCCAGGGAGTTATGCCCCAGCATTTT. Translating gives CASSYSQGVMPQHF.

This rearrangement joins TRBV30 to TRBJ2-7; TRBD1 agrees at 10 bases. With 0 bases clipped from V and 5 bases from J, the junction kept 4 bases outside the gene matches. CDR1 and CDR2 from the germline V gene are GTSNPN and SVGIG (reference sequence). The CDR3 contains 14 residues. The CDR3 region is CAWSVRDRGHEQYF. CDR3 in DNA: TGTGCCTGGAGTGTCAGGGACAGGGGCCACGAGCAGTACTTC.

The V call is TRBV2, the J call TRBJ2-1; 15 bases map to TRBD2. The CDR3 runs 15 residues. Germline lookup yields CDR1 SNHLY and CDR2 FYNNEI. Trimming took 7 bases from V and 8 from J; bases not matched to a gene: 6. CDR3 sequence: CASIRTSGGAYEQFF. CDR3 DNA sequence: TGTGCCAGCATAAGGACTAGCGGGGGGGCCTATGAGCAGTTCTTC.

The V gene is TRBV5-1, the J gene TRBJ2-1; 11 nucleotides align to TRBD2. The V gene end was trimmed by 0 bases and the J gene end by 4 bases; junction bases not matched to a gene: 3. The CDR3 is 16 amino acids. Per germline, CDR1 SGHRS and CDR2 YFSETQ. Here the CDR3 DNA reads TGCGCCAGCAGCTTGGTACTAGCGGGGGTTTACAATGAGCAGTTCTTC. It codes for CASSLVLAGVYNEQFF. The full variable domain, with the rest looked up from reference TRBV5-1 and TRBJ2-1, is KAGVTQTPRYLIKTRGQQVTLSCSPISGHRSVSWYQQTPGQGLQFLFEYFSETQRNKGNFPGRFSGRQFSNSRSEMNVSTLELGDSALYLCASSLVLAGVYNEQFFGPGTRLTVL.

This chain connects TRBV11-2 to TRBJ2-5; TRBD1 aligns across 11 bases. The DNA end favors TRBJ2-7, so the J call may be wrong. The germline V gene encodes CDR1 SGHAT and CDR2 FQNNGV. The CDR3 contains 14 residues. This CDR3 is CASTGTGGSYEQYF. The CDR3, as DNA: TGTGCCAGCACCGGGACAGGGGGCTCCTACGAGCAGTACTTC.

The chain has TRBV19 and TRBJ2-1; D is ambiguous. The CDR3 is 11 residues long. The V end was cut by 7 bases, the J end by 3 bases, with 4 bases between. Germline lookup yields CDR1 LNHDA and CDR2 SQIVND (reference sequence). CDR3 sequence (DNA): TGTGCCAGTAACGACTACAATGAGCAGTTCTTC. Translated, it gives CASNDYNEQFF.

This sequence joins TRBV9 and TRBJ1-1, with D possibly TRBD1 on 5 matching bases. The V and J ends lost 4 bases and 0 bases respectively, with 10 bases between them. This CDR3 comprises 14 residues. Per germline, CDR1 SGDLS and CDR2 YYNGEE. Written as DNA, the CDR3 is TGTGCCAGCAGCCCAGTAGGGGTGAACACTGAAGCTTTCTTT. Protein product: CASSPVGVNTEAFF.

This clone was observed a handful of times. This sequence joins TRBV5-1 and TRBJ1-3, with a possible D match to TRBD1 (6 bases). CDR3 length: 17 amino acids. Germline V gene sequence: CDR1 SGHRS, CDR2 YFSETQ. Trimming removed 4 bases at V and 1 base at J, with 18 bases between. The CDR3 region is CASSTGQPRWSGNTIYF. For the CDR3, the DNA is TGCGCCAGCAGCACCGGACAGCCCCGGTGGTCTGGAAACACCATATATTTT.

The CDR3 here is CASSTGPSGELFF. The CDR3 DNA reads TGTGCCAGCAGCACAGGGCCCAGTGGGGAGCTGTTTTTT. The V call is TRBV27, the J call TRBJ2-2; TRBD1 is a possible D gene (6 bases). From germline, CDR1 is MNHEY and CDR2 SMNVEV (reference sequence). There are 13 residues in the CDR3. Trimming stripped 6 bases from V and 8 bases from J, with 13 bases between.

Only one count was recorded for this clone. The CDR3 nucleotides read TGTGCCAGCAGCTTATCCCATGGCCCAAAATGGGAGACCCAGTACTTC. Its translation: CASSLSHGPKWETQYF. The gene calls are TRBV7-9 and TRBJ2-5; D is uncertain. V was clipped by 2 bases and J by 5 bases, with 18 bases between them. The CDR3 is 16 residues long. Per the germline V gene, CDR1 is SEHNR and CDR2 is FQNEAQ (reference sequence).

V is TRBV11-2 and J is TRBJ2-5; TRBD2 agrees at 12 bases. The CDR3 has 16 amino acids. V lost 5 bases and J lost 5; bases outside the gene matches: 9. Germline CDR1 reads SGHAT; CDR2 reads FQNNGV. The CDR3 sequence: CASSPWTSGVRETQYF. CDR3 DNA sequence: TGTGCCAGCAGCCCGTGGACTAGCGGGGTGAGGGAGACCCAGTACTTC.

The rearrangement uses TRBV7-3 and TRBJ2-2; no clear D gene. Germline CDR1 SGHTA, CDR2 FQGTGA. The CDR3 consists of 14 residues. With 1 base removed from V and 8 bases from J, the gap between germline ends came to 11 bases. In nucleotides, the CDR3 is TGTGCCAGCAGCTTAAATGGGTTAGGAGGGGAGCTGTTTTTT. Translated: CASSLNGLGGELFF. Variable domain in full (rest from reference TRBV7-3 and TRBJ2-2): GAGVSQTPSNKVTEKGKYVELRCDPISGHTALYWYRQSLGQGPEFLIYFQGTGAADDSGLPNDRFFAVRPEGSVSTLKIQRTERGDSAVYLCASSLNGLGGELFFGEGSRLTVL.

This CDR3 is CASSQDRDSGGLGQFF. Here the CDR3 DNA reads TGCGCCAGCAGCCAAGATCGTGATAGCGGGGGGCTGGGGCAGTTCTTC. This chain connects TRBV4-3 to TRBJ2-1; 10 positions match TRBD2. Germline CDR1 LGHNA, CDR2 YSLEER. J was trimmed by 12 bases and V by 0 bases; bases with no gene match: 11. The CDR3 loop spans 16 amino acids.

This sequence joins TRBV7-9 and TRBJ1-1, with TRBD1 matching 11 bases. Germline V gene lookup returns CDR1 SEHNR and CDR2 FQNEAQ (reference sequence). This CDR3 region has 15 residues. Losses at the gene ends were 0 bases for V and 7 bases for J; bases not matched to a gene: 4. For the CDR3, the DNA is TGTGCCAGCAGCTTAGCGGGACAGGGGGTAAGTGAAGCTTTCTTT. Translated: CASSLAGQGVSEAFF.

CDR3 protein: CASSRGEDTQYF. Here the CDR3 DNA reads TGTGCCAGCAGCCGAGGGGAGGATACGCAGTATTTT. The genes are TRBV11-3 and TRBJ2-3, with D possibly being TRBD1 or TRBD2 (5 bases each). This CDR3 has 12 residues. Germline V lookup: CDR1 SGHNT, CDR2 YENEEA. V was clipped by 5 bases and J by 6 bases, with 9 bases between them.